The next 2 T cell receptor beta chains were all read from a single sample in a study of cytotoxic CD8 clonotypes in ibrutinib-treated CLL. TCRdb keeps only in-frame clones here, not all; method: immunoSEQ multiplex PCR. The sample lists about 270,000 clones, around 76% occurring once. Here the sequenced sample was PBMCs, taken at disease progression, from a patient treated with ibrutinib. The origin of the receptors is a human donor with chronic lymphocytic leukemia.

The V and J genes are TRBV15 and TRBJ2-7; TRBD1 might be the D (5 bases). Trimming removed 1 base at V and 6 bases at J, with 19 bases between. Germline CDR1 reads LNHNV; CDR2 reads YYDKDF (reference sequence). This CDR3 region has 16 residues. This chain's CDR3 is CATSRADTIPSTEQYF. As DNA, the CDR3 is TGTGCCACCAGCAGAGCGGACACAATACCCTCCACCGAGCAGTACTTC.

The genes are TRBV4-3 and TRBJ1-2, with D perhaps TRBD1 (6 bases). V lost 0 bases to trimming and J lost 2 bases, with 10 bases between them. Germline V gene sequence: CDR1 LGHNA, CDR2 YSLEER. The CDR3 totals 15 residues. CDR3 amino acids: CASSQEPGGNYGYTF. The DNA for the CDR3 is TGCGCCAGCAGCCAAGAGCCGGGGGGCAACTATGGCTACACCTTC.